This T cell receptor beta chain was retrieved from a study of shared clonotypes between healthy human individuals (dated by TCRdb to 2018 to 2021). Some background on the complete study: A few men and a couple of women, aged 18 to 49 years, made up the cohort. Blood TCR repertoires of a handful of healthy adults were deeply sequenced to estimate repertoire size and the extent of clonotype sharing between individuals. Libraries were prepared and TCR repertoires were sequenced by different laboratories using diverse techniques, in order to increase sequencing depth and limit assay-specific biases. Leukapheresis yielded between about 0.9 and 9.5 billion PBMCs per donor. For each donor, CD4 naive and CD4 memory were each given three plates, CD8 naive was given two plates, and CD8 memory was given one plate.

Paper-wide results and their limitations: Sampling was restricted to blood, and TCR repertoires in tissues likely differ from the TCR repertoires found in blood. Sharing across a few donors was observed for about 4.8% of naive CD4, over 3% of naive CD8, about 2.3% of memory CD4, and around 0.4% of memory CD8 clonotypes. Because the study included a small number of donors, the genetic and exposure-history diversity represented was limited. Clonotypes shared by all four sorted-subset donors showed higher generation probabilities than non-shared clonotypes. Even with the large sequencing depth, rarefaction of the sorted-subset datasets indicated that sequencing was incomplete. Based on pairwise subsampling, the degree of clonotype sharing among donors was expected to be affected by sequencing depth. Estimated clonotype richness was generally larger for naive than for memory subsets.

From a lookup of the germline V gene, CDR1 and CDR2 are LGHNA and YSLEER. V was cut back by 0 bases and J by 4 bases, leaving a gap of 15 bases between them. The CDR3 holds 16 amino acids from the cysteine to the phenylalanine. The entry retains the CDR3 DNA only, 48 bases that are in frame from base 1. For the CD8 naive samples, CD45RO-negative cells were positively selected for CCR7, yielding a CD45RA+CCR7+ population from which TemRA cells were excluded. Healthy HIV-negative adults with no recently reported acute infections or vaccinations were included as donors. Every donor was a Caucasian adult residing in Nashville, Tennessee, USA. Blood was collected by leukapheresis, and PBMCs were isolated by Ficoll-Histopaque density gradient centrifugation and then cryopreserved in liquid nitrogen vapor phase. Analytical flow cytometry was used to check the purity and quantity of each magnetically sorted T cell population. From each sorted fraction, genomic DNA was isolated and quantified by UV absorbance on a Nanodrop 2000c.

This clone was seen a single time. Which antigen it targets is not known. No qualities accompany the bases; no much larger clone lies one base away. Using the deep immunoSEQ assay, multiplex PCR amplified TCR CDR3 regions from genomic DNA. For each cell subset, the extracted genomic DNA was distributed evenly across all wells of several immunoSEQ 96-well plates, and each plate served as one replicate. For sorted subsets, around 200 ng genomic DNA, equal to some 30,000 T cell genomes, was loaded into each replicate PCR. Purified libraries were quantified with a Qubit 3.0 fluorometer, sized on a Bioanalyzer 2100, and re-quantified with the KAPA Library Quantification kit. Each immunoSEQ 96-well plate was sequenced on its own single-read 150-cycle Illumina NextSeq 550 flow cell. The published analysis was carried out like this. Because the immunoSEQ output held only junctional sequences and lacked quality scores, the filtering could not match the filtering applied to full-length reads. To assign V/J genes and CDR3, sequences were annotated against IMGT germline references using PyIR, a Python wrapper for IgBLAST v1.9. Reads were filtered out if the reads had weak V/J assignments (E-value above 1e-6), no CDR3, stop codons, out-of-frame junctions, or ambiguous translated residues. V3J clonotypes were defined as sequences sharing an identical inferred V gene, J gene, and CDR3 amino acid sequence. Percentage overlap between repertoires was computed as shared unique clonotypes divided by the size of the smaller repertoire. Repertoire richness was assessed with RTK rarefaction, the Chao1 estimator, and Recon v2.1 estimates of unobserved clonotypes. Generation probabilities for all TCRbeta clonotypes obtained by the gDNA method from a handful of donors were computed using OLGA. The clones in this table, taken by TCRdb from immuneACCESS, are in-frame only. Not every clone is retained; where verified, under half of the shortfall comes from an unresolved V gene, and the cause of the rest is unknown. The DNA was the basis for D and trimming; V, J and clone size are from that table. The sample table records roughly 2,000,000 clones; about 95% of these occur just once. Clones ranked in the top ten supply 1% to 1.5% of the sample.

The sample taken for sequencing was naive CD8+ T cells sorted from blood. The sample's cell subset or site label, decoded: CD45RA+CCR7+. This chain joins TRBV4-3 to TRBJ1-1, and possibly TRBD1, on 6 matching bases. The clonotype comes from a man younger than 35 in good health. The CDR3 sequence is CASSQDPGAVSTEAFF. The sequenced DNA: TGCGCCAGCAGCCAAGACCCAGGGGCGGTTAGCACTGAAGCTTTCTTT.